The 31 T cell receptor beta chains listed next were all sequenced from one sample in a study of Ad26.COV2.S vaccination and SARS-CoV-2 variants. The assay was immunoSEQ multiplex PCR, and TCRdb's table has in-frame clones only and misses some. The sample lists roughly 180,000 clones; 87% were seen once. The input for sequencing was peripheral blood, taken after recovery from COVID-19. Receptors were obtained from a human donor who had recovered from COVID-19.

The chain has TRBV2 and TRBJ2-3; either TRBD1 or TRBD2 may fit D (5 bases each). The germline CDR1 and CDR2 sequences are SNHLY and FYNNEI. There are 14 residues in the CDR3. V was trimmed by 2 bases and J by 2 bases, leaving 8 bases between them. CDR3 nucleotides: TGTGCCAGCAGTGAACGAGGGGTCACAGATACGCAGTATTTT. Translation: CASSERGVTDTQYF.

The chain uses TRBV4-1 and TRBJ1-1; D may be TRBD1 (5 bases). The V gene's germline CDR1 is MGHRA and CDR2 YSYEKL. This CDR3 has 14 amino acids. Between the trimmed V and J ends, which lost 3 bases and 5 bases, there was a span of 13 bases. The CDR3: CASSHWARETEAFF. As DNA, the CDR3 is TGCGCCAGCAGCCATTGGGCCAGGGAAACTGAAGCTTTCTTT.

V gene TRBV7-2 combines with J gene TRBJ1-4, with 8 nucleotides matching TRBD1. Germline values: CDR1 SGHTA, CDR2 FQGNSA. V was pared by 3 bases and J by 2 bases, with 5 bases of the junction left unmatched. CDR3 length: 16 residues. This CDR3 reads CASSFTRTGTNEKLFF. The CDR3 region has the DNA TGTGCCAGCAGCTTTACTCGGACAGGGACTAATGAAAAACTGTTTTTT.

The V and J genes are TRBV6-5 and TRBJ1-6; 8 bases are shared with TRBD1. Trimming took 4 bases from V and 6 from J; bases not matched to a gene: 8. Germline-derived CDR1 and CDR2 are MNHEY and SVGAGI. The CDR3 totals 16 residues. This chain's CDR3 is CASSLNQGQANSPLHF. CDR3 DNA sequence: TGTGCCAGCAGTTTAAATCAGGGACAGGCTAATTCACCCCTCCACTTT.

The chain combines TRBV28 with TRBJ1-2; D uncertain. The CDR3 contains 12 residues. Looked up from germline, CDR1 is MDHEN and CDR2 is SYDVKM. Trimming left V 2 bases short and J 8 bases short, with 9 bases between. This chain's CDR3 is CASSLREGGYTF. The CDR3 nucleotides are TGTGCCAGCAGTTTAAGGGAGGGAGGCTACACCTTC.

The count of this clone is one. J is TRBJ2-3 and V is TRBV6-1, with 7 positions matching TRBD1. V was clipped by 2 bases and J by 1 base; unmatched bases: 6. Germline lookup yields CDR1 MNHNS and CDR2 SASEGT. CDR3 length: 16 residues. The CDR3 DNA reads TGTGCCAGCAGTGAAAGGGGTACAGGGGGCACAGATACGCAGTATTTT. Translated: CASSERGTGGTDTQYF.

The CDR3 bases are TGTGCCAGCAGTTACGTACAGCTCATGAACACTGAAGCTTTCTTT. Translation gives CASSYVQLMNTEAFF. The chain employs TRBV6-5 and TRBJ1-1; D unresolved. In germline, CDR1 is MNHEY, CDR2 SVGAGI. This CDR3 spans 15 amino acids. V lost 2 bases to trimming and J lost 0 bases, with 10 bases between them.

The chain uses TRBV7-9 and TRBJ1-2; 8 nucleotides match TRBD1. CDR1 is SEHNR, CDR2 FQNEAQ, per germline (reference sequence). J was trimmed by 7 bases and V by 5 bases; bases with no gene match: 6. This CDR3 is 13 amino acids long. CDR3 region: CASSPQGAAGYTF. The DNA of the CDR3 is TGTGCCAGCAGCCCCCAGGGGGCTGCTGGCTACACCTTC.

This chain connects TRBV9 to TRBJ2-7, with D tentatively TRBD2 (6 bases). The germline V gene encodes CDR1 SGDLS and CDR2 YYNGEE. The length of the CDR3 is 15 residues. Trimming removed 0 bases from V and 1 base from J, with 11 bases in between. The CDR3, as DNA: TGTGCCAGCAGCGTAGCTCCGGGGGAGTCCTACGAGCAGTACTTC. It specifies CASSVAPGESYEQYF.

The J gene is TRBJ2-7, the V gene TRBV6-2 or TRBV6-3, with 7 bases matching TRBD2. This CDR3 spans 16 amino acids. The junction had 12 bases not matched to a gene; V was cut back by 5 bases and J by 2 bases. Per the germline V gene, CDR1 is MNHEY and CDR2 is SVGEGT. Here the CDR3 DNA reads TGTGCCAGCAGTATTTTTAGGACTAGAAGAACCTACGAGCAGTACTTC. Amino acid sequence: CASSIFRTRRTYEQYF.

V usage is TRBV7-9 and J usage is TRBJ2-6; possibly TRBD1 for D (6 bases). V was clipped by 7 bases and J by 2 bases, with 15 bases between them. The CDR3 spans 16 residues. Germline values: CDR1 SEHNR, CDR2 FQNEAQ (reference sequence). This CDR3 is CASTPDEGAGANVLTF. CDR3 nucleotides: TGTGCCAGCACCCCCGACGAGGGGGCTGGGGCCAACGTCCTGACTTTC.

This chain connects TRBV2 to TRBJ1-5; D might be TRBD1 (5 bases). Germline V lookup: CDR1 SNHLY, CDR2 FYNNEI. CDR3 length equals 14 residues. Trimming removed 4 bases at V and 2 bases at J, with 9 bases between. Here the CDR3 reads CASSGDSRNQPQHF. The CDR3 DNA reads as TGTGCCAGCAGTGGTGACAGTCGCAATCAGCCCCAGCATTTT.

This clone was picked up one time. The chain joins TRBV9 to TRBJ1-2; TRBD1 aligns across 8 bases. From germline, CDR1 is SGDLS and CDR2 YYNGEE. The CDR3 has 16 residues. Germline trimming cut 0 bases from V and 4 bases from J; bases unmatched to any gene: 8. The CDR3 DNA is TGTGCCAGCAGCGTAGACGCGAGAGGGACAGGCTATGGCTACACCTTC. Its protein product is CASSVDARGTGYGYTF. The full variable domain, with the rest looked up from reference TRBV9 and TRBJ1-2, is DSGVTQTPKHLITATGQRVTLRCSPRSGDLSVYWYQQSLDQGLQFLIQYYNGEERAKGNILERFSAQQFPDLHSELNLSSLELGDSALYFCASSVDARGTGYGYTFGSGTRLTVV.

The genes are TRBV12-3 or TRBV12-4 and TRBJ1-5; D is uncertain. With 6 bases removed from V and 12 bases from J, the gap between germline ends came to 18 bases. This CDR3 contains 13 residues. CDR3 sequence reads: CASSLRTQEDQHF. As DNA, the CDR3 is TGTGCCAGCAGCCTTCGGACCCAGGAGGACCAGCATTTT.

About this clone itself: Other DNA sequences from this sample encode an identical CDR3 as well. The V call is TRBV14, the J call TRBJ2-2, with D unclear. The germline gives CDR1 SGHDN, CDR2 FVKESK. The CDR3 sequence is 14 residues long. Trimming shortened V by 1 base and J by 1 base, and 4 bases separated the two germline ends. In DNA, the CDR3 is TGTGCCAGCAGCCAAGTTCGGAACACCGGGGAGCTGTTTTTT. Translating gives CASSQVRNTGELFF.

The J gene is TRBJ1-6, the V gene TRBV27; 9 bases fit TRBD1. V dropped 0 bases and J dropped 10; count of bases not matched to a gene: 4. The germline V gene encodes CDR1 MNHEY and CDR2 SMNVEV (reference sequence). The CDR3 spans 15 residues. The DNA for the CDR3 is TGTGCCAGCAGTTTATCGGACAGGGGCGGGTCACCCCTCCACTTT. Translated, it gives CASSLSDRGGSPLHF.

The genes are TRBV5-6 and TRBJ1-4; D is uncertain. This CDR3 has 13 residues. V lost 2 bases to trimming and J lost 5 bases, with 7 bases between them. Germline V lookup: CDR1 SGHDT, CDR2 YYEEEE. The CDR3 DNA is TGTGCCAGCAGCTTATGGCCCAATGAAAAACTGTTTTTT. It yields the protein CASSLWPNEKLFF.

This clone appeared once. The genes are TRBV6-5 and TRBJ2-7; 9 bases agree with TRBD1. V lost 6 bases and J lost 6; bases outside the gene matches: 9. Germline CDR1 reads MNHEY; CDR2 reads SVGAGI. CDR3 size: 14 residues. Here the CDR3 DNA reads TGTGCCAGCAGGACGGCTAACAGGGGGCTCGAGCAGTACTTC. It translates to CASRTANRGLEQYF.

J is TRBJ1-1 and V is TRBV9; D may be TRBD1 (5 bases). Germline assignment: CDR1 SGDLS and CDR2 YYNGEE. The CDR3 contains 14 residues. Trimming pared 5 bases from V and 0 bases from J, leaving 11 bases between. CDR3 residues: CASSTGPVNTEAFF. The CDR3 DNA is TGTGCCAGCAGTACGGGGCCGGTGAACACTGAAGCTTTCTTT.

The chain has TRBV25-1 and TRBJ2-3; D perhaps matches TRBD2 (6 bases). The CDR3 runs to 16 residues. Trimming stripped 3 bases from V and 1 base from J, with 14 bases between. CDR1 is MGHDK and CDR2 is SYGVNS in the germline V gene. CDR3 sequence (DNA): TGTGCCAGCAGTGAGAATCCAGGGACTCGCACAGATACGCAGTATTTT. The encoded protein is CASSENPGTRTDTQYF.

The chain couples TRBV20-1 to TRBJ2-1; D remains unclear. Per germline, CDR1 DFQATT and CDR2 SNEGSKA (reference sequence). The ends were cut back, 6 bases at V and 2 bases at J, with 5 bases in the middle. The CDR3 is 11 residues long. Written as DNA, the CDR3 is TGCAGTGCCCCTACCTACAATGAGCAGTTCTTC. This sequence encodes CSAPTYNEQFF.

V usage is TRBV23-1 and J usage is TRBJ2-7, with TRBD2 matching over 7 bases. Being an ORF, TRBV23-1 has a function that is uncertain. The CDR3 consists of 17 residues. Trimming cost V 3 bases and J 2 bases; bases outside gene matches: 13. CDR3 in amino acids: CASSQGSGDSRAYEQYF. DNA of the CDR3: TGCGCCAGCAGTCAGGGAAGCGGGGACTCCCGGGCCTACGAGCAGTACTTC.

The chain carries TRBV24-1 and TRBJ1-3, with D possibly TRBD1 on 5 matching bases. Deletions cut 0 bases from V and 0 bases from J, with 8 bases between. CDR1 and CDR2 (germline): KGHDR, SFDVKD. This CDR3 has 16 amino acids. The DNA of the CDR3 is TGTGCCACCAGTGATTTGCCCAGGGACTCTGGAAACACCATATATTTT. Its translation: CATSDLPRDSGNTIYF.

This chain connects TRBV14 to TRBJ2-7, with D maybe TRBD2 (5 bases). The CDR3 extends over 19 amino acids. V lost 0 bases, J lost 1 base, and 22 bases lay in between. Germline V gene lookup returns CDR1 SGHDN and CDR2 FVKESK. The CDR3 coding sequence is TGTGCCAGCAGCCAAGATAGAGAGATCGTCTTGGGCGGGTCCTACGAGCAGTACTTC. Its translation is CASSQDREIVLGGSYEQYF.

The chain recombines TRBV9 with TRBJ1-1; possible D gene TRBD1, 6 bases. The CDR3 is made up of 13 amino acids. V was clipped by 2 bases and J by 5 bases, with 10 bases between them. The V gene's germline CDR1 is SGDLS and CDR2 YYNGEE. CDR3 sequence (DNA): TGTGCCAGCAGCGTGGCAGGGGAGACTGAAGCTTTCTTT. Translating gives CASSVAGETEAFF.

V gene TRBV2 combines with J gene TRBJ2-7; unclear D gene. V gave up 6 bases and J gave up 0 bases, with 6 bases separating them. Per germline, CDR1 SNHLY and CDR2 FYNNEI. The CDR3 spans 12 residues. The CDR3 sequence is CASRLTSYEQYF. CDR3 DNA sequence: TGTGCCAGCAGGCTGACCTCCTACGAGCAGTACTTC.

This rearrangement joins TRBV27 to TRBJ2-5, with D tentatively TRBD2 (6 bases). The germline gives CDR1 MNHEY, CDR2 SMNVEV (reference sequence). This CDR3 comprises 15 residues. The V gene lost 1 base and the J gene lost 5 bases, with 14 bases spanning the gap. CDR3 sequence (DNA): TGTGCCAGCAGTTTATTCAACGGGAGCCCTGAGACCCAGTACTTC. Its translation: CASSLFNGSPETQYF.

V and J are TRBV7-6 and TRBJ1-4, with D maybe TRBD1 (5 bases). The CDR3 length is 16 residues. Deletions cut 5 bases from V and 10 bases from J, with 23 bases between. Germline values: CDR1 SGHVS, CDR2 FNYEAQ. DNA for the CDR3: TGTGCCAGCAGCCCCGCTGCAGGGCTACGTGACGGAAAACTGTTTTTT. Its translation: CASSPAAGLRDGKLFF.

This chain uses TRBV24-1 with TRBJ2-3; D call uncertain. CDR3 length equals 12 residues. Trimming removed 7 bases from V and 5 bases from J, with 9 bases in between. Germline V gene data show CDR1 as KGHDR and CDR2 as SFDVKD. The CDR3 sequence: CATSGSGDTQYF. DNA of the CDR3: TGTGCCACCAGCGGCTCAGGAGATACGCAGTATTTT.

The chain employs TRBV6-6 and TRBJ2-3; 11 bases map to TRBD2. CDR1 is MNHNY, CDR2 SVGAGI, per germline (reference sequence). The CDR3 length is 16 residues. V lost 1 base and J lost 1; bases outside the gene matches: 1. The CDR3 bases are TGTGCCAGCAGTTACTTAGCGGGAGGGCGCACAGATACGCAGTATTTT. Translated: CASSYLAGGRTDTQYF.

The chain couples TRBV12-5 to TRBJ1-4; tentatively, D is TRBD1 (5 bases). Germline CDR1 and CDR2: LGHNT and FRNRAP. Trimming left V 7 bases short and J 1 base short, with 10 bases between. The CDR3 has 14 residues. The DNA for the CDR3 is TGTGCTAGTGCCTGGGGGGGAACTAATGAAAAACTGTTTTTT. Translating gives CASAWGGTNEKLFF. The full variable domain, its missing parts supplied by reference TRBV12-5 and TRBJ1-4, is DARVTQTPRHKVTEMGQEVTMRCQPILGHNTVFWYRQTMMQGLELLAYFRNRAPLDDSGMPKDRFSAEMPDATLATLKIQPSEPRDSAVYFCASAWGGTNEKLFFGSGTQLSVL.